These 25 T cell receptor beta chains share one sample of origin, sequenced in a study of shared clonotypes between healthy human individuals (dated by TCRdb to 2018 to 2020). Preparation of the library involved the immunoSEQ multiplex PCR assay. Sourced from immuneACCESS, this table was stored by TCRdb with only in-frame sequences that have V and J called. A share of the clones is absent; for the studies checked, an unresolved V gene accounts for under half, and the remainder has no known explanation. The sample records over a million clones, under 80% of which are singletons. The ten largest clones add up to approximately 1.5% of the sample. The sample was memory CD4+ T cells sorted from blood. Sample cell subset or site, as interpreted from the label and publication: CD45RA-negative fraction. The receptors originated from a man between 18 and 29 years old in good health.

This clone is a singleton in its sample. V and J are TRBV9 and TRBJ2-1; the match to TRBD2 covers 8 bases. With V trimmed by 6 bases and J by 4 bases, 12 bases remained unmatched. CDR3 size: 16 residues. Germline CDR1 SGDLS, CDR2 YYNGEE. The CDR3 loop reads CASNRRISGEYNEQFF. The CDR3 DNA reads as TGTGCCAGCAACCGTCGTATTAGCGGGGAGTACAATGAGCAGTTCTTC.

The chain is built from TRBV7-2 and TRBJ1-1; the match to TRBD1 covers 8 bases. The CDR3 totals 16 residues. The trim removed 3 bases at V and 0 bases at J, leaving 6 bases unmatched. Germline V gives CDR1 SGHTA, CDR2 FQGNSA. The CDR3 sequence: CASSFQGAGMNTEAFF. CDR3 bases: TGTGCCAGCAGCTTTCAGGGGGCGGGGATGAACACTGAAGCTTTCTTT. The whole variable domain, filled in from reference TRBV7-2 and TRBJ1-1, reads GAGVSQSPSNKVTEKGKDVELRCDPISGHTALYWYRQSLGQGLEFLIYFQGNSAPDKSGLPSDRFSAERTGGSVSTLTIQRTQQEDSAVYLCASSFQGAGMNTEAFFGQGTRLTVV.

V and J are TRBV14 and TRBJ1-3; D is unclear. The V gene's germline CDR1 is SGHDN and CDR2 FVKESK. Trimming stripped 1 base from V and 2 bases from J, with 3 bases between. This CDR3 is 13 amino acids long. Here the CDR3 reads CASSQVTGNTIYF. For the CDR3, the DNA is TGTGCCAGCAGCCAAGTAACTGGAAACACCATATATTTT.

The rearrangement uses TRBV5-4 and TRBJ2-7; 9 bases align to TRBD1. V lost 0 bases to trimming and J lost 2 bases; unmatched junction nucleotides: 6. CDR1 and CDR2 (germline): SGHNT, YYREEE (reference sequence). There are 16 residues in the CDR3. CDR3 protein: CASSLGGQGAPYEQYF. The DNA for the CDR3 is TGTGCCAGCAGCTTGGGGGGACAGGGTGCTCCCTACGAGCAGTACTTC.

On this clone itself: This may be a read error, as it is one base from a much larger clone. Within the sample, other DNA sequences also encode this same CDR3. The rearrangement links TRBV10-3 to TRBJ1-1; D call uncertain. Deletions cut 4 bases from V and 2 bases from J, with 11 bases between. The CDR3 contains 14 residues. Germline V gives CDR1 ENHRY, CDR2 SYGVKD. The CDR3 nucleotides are TGTGCCATCAGTGCGGGAGCTGCCAACACTGAAGCTTTCTTT. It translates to CAISAGAANTEAFF.

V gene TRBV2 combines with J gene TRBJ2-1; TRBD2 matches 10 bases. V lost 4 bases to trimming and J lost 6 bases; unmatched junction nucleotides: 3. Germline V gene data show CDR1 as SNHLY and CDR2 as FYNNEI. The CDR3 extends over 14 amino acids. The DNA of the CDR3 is TGTGCCAGCAGTGGACTAGCGGGTCCCAATGAGCAGTTCTTC. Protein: CASSGLAGPNEQFF.

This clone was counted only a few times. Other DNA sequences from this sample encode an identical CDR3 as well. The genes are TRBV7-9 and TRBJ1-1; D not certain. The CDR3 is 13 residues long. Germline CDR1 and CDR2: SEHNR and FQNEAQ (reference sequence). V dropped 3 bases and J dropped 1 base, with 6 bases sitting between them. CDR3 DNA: TGTGCCAGCAGCTTCTCCGCGAACACTGAAGCTTTCTTT. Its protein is CASSFSANTEAFF.

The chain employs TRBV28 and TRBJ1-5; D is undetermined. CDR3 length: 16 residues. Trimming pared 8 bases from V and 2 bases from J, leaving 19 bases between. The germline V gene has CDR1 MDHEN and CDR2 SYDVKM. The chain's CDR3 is CASARGLLGGNQPQHF. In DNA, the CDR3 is TGTGCCAGCGCGCGTGGGTTACTGGGTGGCAATCAGCCCCAGCATTTT.

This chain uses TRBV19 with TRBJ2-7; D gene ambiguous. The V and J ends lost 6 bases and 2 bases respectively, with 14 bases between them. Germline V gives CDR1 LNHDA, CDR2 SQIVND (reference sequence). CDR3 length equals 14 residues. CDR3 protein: CASRLDYNTYEQYF. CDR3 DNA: TGTGCCAGTAGGCTCGATTACAACACCTACGAGCAGTACTTC.

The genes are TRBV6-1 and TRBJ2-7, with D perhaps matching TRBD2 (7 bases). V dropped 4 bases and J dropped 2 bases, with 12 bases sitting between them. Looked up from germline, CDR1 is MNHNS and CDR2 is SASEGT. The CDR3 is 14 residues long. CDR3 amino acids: CASSAGGLPYEQYF. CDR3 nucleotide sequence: TGTGCCAGCAGTGCGGGGGGCCTCCCCTACGAGCAGTACTTC.

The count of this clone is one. CDR3 amino acids: CASSESKQGHQPQHF. The DNA for the CDR3 is TGTGCCAGCAGTGAATCGAAACAGGGCCATCAGCCCCAGCATTTT. V usage is TRBV25-1 and J usage is TRBJ1-5; D may be TRBD1 (6 bases). From germline, CDR1 is MGHDK and CDR2 SYGVNS. Trimming pared 1 base from V and 5 bases from J, leaving 12 bases between. This CDR3 has 15 amino acids.

The CDR3 DNA reads as TGTGCCAGCAGTGACACCGACAGGACCGGGGAGCTGTTTTTT. As protein: CASSDTDRTGELFF. This chain links TRBV6-4 with TRBJ2-2, with D perhaps TRBD1 (6 bases). V was cut by 2 bases and J by 5 bases, with 9 bases left in between. The CDR3 loop spans 14 amino acids. Germline V gene sequence: CDR1 MRHNA, CDR2 SNTAGT.

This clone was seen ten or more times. The CDR3 DNA follows: TGTGCCAGCAGTAAACAGACTATCTATGGCTACACCTTC. Protein sequence: CASSKQTIYGYTF. V is TRBV6-6 and J is TRBJ1-2; D unclear. Germline loops: CDR1 MNHNY, CDR2 SVGAGI (reference sequence). V lost 5 bases to trimming and J lost 4 bases, with 11 bases between them. This CDR3 is built from 13 residues.

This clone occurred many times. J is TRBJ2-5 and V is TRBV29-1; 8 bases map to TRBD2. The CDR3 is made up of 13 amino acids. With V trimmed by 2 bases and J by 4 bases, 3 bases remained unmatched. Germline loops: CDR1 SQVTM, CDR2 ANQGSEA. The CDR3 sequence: CSVESLAGETQYF. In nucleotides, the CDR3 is TGCAGCGTTGAAAGCCTAGCGGGAGAGACCCAGTACTTC.

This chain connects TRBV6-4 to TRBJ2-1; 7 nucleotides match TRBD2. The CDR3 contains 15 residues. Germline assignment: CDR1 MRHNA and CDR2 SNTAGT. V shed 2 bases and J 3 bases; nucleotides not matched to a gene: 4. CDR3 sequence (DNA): TGTGCCAGCAGTGACGTGGGAGGGTTCTACAATGAGCAGTTCTTC. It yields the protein CASSDVGGFYNEQFF.

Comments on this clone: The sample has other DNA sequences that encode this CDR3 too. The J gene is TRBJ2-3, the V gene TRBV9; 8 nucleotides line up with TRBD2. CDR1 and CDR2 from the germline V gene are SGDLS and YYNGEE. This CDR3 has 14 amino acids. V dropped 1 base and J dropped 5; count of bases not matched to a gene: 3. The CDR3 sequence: CASSVRREGDTQYF. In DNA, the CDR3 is TGTGCCAGCAGCGTACGCCGGGAGGGAGATACGCAGTATTTT.

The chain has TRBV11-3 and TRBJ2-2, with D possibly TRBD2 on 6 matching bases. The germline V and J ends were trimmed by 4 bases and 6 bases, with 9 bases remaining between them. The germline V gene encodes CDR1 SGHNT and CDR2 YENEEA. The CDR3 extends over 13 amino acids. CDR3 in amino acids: CASSSAGPGELFF. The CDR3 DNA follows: TGTGCCAGCAGCTCCGCGGGGCCCGGGGAGCTGTTTTTT.

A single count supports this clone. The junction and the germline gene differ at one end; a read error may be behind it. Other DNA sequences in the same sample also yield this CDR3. DNA for the CDR3: TGCGCCAGCAGCTTCGACACGGGAGGCTACACCTTC. Translated: CASSFDTGGYTF. The V gene is TRBV7-8, the J gene TRBJ1-2; no clear D gene. CDR1 is SGHVS, CDR2 FQNEAQ, per germline. This CDR3 comprises 12 residues.

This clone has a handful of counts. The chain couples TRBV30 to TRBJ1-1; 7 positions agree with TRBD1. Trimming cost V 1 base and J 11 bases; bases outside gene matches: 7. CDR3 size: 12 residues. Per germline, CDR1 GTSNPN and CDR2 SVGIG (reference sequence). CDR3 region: CAWSEGQALAFF. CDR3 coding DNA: TGTGCCTGGAGTGAAGGACAGGCGTTGGCTTTCTTT. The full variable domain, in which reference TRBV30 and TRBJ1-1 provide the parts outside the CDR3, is SQTIHQWPATLVQPVGSPLSLECTVEGTSNPNLYWYRQAAGRGLQLLFYSVGIGQISSEVPQNLSASRPQDRQFILSSKKLLLSDSGFYLCAWSEGQALAFFGQGTRLTVV.

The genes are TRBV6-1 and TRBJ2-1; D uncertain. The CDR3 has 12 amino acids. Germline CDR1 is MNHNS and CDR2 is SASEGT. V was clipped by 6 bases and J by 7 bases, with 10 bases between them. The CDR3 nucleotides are TGTGCCAGCAGCCCCCTTGAGAATGAGCAGTTCTTC. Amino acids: CASSPLENEQFF.

Here the CDR3 reads CASSVMGETQYF. The CDR3, as DNA: TGTGCCAGTAGTGTGATGGGGGAGACCCAGTACTTC. The genes are TRBV19 and TRBJ2-5; D unclear. The V end lost 5 bases, the J end lost 5 bases, and 9 bases lay between the germline ends. Per the germline V gene, CDR1 is LNHDA and CDR2 is SQIVND (reference sequence). This CDR3 region has 12 residues.

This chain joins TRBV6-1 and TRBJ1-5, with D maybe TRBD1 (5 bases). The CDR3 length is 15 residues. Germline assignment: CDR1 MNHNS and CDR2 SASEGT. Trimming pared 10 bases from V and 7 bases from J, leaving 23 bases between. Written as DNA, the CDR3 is TGTGCCATCCTCTTGCAGGGCGCGGGAGGGCAGCCCCAGCATTTT. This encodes CAILLQGAGGQPQHF.

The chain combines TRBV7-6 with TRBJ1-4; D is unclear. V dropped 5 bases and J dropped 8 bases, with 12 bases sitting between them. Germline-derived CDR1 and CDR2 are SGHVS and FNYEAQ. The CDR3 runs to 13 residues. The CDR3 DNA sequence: TGTGCCAGCAGCCCTGGTGGTCCCGAAAAACTGTTTTTT. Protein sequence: CASSPGGPEKLFF.

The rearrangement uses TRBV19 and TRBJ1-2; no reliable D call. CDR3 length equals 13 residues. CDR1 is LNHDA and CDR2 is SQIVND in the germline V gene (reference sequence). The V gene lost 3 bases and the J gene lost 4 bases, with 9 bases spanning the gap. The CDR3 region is CASSMEQIYGYTF. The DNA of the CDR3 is TGTGCCAGTAGTATGGAACAGATCTATGGCTACACCTTC.

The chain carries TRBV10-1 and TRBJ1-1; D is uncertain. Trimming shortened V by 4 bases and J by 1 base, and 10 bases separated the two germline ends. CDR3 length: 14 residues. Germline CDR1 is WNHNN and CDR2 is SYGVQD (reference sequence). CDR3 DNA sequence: TGCGCCAGCAGTGCGGCCCGGGCGAACACTGAAGCTTTCTTT. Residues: CASSAARANTEAFF.